This T cell receptor (beta chain) stems from a study of control samples from healthy donors and cancer patients. The CDR3 contains 13 residues. Germline CDR1 reads SGHAT; CDR2 reads FQNNGV. Trimming stripped 5 bases from V and 2 bases from J, with 10 bases between. Measured with immunoSEQ multiplex PCR; TCRdb has only the in-frame clones, and not every one. The repertoire holds hundreds of thousands of clones, about nine tenths seen once, with around 6.4% in the top ten. The specimen sequenced was PBMCs. This sequence originates from a middle-aged man with head and neck cancer. This chain joins TRBV11-2 and TRBJ2-7; no firm D call. CDR3 in amino acids: CASSPDPAYEQYF. CDR3 DNA sequence: TGTGCCAGCAGCCCCGATCCGGCCTACGAGCAGTACTTC.